The source of this T cell receptor (beta chain) is a study of regulatory T cells in long-lasting Graves disease. Study-wide background: Graves' patients, newly diagnosed, had taken antithyroid drugs under 3 months.

Through Arm-PCR of CDR3 regions and iRepertoire HTBI primers, TCR beta libraries were built. TCRdb re-called the multiplex PCR reads with MiXCR, one entry per CDR3 protein. The table lists roughly 400,000 distinct CDR3 sequences, approximately 16% of them singletons, with approximately 7.8% in the top ten. Time point given: newly diagnosed GD, antithyroid drugs for less than 3 months. The TCR library used RNA extracted from PBMCs. Patients with Graves' disease were diagnosed by American Thyroid Association guidelines. At least ten counts were recorded for this clonotype. The data also belong to a second study, concerning T cells in Graves' hyperthyroidism and ophthalmopathy. From that paper: The HTBI primer set served for first-round RT-PCR of the TCR CDR3.

The specimen comprised peripheral blood mononuclear cells (PBMCs), sampled at new diagnosis, from a patient treated with antithyroid drugs. The clonotype comes from a woman aged 40 to 49 with Graves disease.

As DNA, the CDR3 is TGTGCCAGCAGCCGAGCGACTTACATGACTAGCGGGAGAGTCGGCTTTGATGAGCAGTTCTTC. Its translation: CASSRATYMTSGRVGFDEQFF. The genes are TRBV11-2 and TRBJ2-1, with TRBD2 matching 12 bases. Trimming took 5 bases from V and 8 from J; bases not matched to a gene: 25. From germline, CDR1 is SGHAT and CDR2 FQNNGV. CDR3 length: 21 amino acids.